This passage covers 5 T cell receptor beta chains from one sample sequenced in a study of blood T cell repertoires in COVID-19. TCRdb's table, derived via immunoSEQ multiplex PCR, lists solely in-frame clones and lacks some. The sample lists 150,000 or so clones; approximately 80% were seen once. Sequenced input: peripheral blood. The receptors originated from a man between 65 and 80 years old who had recovered from COVID-19.

The rearrangement joins TRBV29-1 to TRBJ2-2, with 10 bases that match TRBD2. Looked up from germline, CDR1 is SQVTM and CDR2 is ANQGSEA. The CDR3 extends over 16 amino acids. Trimming took 6 bases from V and 5 from J; bases not matched to a gene: 12. Here the CDR3 DNA reads TGCAGCGTCTACCCTCCTAGCGGGAGTGGTACCGGGGAGCTGTTTTTT. Translated: CSVYPPSGSGTGELFF.

This rearrangement joins TRBV2 to TRBJ2-5; perhaps TRBD2 as D (5 bases). Trimming left V 7 bases short and J 5 bases short, with 11 bases between. The CDR3 length is 12 residues. Germline CDR1 SNHLY, CDR2 FYNNEI. CDR3 DNA sequence: TGTGCCAGCAATTGGAGGCTGGAGACCCAGTACTTC. Translation: CASNWRLETQYF.

The J gene is TRBJ1-4, the V gene TRBV6-5; no clear D. V shed 5 bases and J shed 5 bases, with 15 bases lying between them. This CDR3 has 15 residues. Germline V CDR1 and CDR2: MNHEY, SVGAGI. The CDR3 DNA follows: TGTGCCAGCAGTCAACGGTGGACTAGAAATGAAAAACTGTTTTTT. The encoded protein is CASSQRWTRNEKLFF.

The count of this clone is one. The chain employs TRBV6-5 and TRBJ2-2; the match to TRBD2 covers 9 bases. CDR3 length: 15 residues. J was trimmed by 6 bases and V by 0 bases; bases with no gene match: 2. CDR1 and CDR2 (germline): MNHEY, SVGAGI. CDR3 nucleotide sequence: TGTGCCAGCAGTTACTCCGGGACTAGCTCCGGGGAGCTGTTTTTT. This sequence encodes CASSYSGTSSGELFF.

J is TRBJ2-3 and V is TRBV10-2; TRBD2 aligns across 14 bases. The length of the CDR3 is 16 residues. CDR1 is WSHSY, CDR2 SAAADI, per germline. V dropped 5 bases and J dropped 3; count of bases not matched to a gene: 4. The CDR3 here is CASSPGLAGGTDTQYF. Written as DNA, the CDR3 is TGCGCCAGCAGTCCTGGACTAGCGGGAGGAACAGATACGCAGTATTTT.